This T cell receptor beta chain emerged from a study of identical twins. Study-wide results and limits: Invariant T cells like MAIT and iNKT could partly confound the zero-insertion analyses. The conclusions drew on cross-sectional statistical analysis instead of tracking the same donors. The models gave estimates that fell short of the out-of-frame TCR alpha sharing seen in monozygotic twins.

This CDR3 has 14 amino acids. Germline lookup yields CDR1 SGHTA and CDR2 FQGNSA. With 5 bases removed from V and 1 base from J, the gap between germline ends came to 12 bases. TCRdb reprocessed the 5' RACE reads via MiXCR and lists one record per CDR3 protein. The profile shows about 720,000 distinct CDR3 sequences, less than 10% of them singletons. About this clonotype itself: No antigen is known for it.

This sample also appeared in a second study, on yellow fever vaccine responses in identical twins.

The specimen sequenced was PBMCs. The receptor comes from a woman aged 18-29 years in good health. The rearrangement joins TRBV7-2 to TRBJ2-7; D unclear. CDR3 sequence reads: CASSHNGKSYEQYF. Written as DNA, the CDR3 is TGTGCCAGCAGCCATAACGGCAAATCCTACGAGCAGTACTTC. Full variable domain (missing parts from reference TRBV7-2 and TRBJ2-7): GAGVSQSPSNKVTEKGKDVELRCDPISGHTALYWYRQSLGQGLEFLIYFQGNSAPDKSGLPSDRFSAERTGGSVSTLTIQRTQQEDSAVYLCASSHNGKSYEQYFGPGTRLTVT.